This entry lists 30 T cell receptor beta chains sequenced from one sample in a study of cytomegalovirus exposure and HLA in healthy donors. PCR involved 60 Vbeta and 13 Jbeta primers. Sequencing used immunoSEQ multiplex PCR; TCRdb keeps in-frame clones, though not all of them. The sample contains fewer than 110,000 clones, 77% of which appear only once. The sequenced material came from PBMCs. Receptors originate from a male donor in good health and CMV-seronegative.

In DNA form, the CDR3 reads TGTGCCAGCAGCTCCCCTAAGGGGGCCTCGGGGGCCAACGTCCTGACTTTC. This codes for CASSSPKGASGANVLTF. The chain employs TRBV7-7 and TRBJ2-6; TRBD1 agrees at 7 bases. This CDR3 region has 17 residues. Trimming took 4 bases from V and 4 from J; bases not matched to a gene: 10. Germline CDR1 is SSHAT and CDR2 is FNYEAQ (reference sequence).

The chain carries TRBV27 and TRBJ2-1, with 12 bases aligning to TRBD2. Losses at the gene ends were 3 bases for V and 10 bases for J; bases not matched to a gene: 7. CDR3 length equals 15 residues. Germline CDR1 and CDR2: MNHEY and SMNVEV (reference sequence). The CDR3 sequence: CASSFLAGGLYEQFF. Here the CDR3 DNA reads TGTGCCAGCAGTTTCCTAGCGGGAGGGTTGTACGAGCAGTTCTTC.

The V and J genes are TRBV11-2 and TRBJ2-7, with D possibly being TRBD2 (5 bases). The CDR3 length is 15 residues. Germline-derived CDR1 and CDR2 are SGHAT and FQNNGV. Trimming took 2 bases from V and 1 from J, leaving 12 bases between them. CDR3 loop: CASSLTLGRSYEQYF. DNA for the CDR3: TGTGCCAGCAGCTTAACACTAGGACGATCCTACGAGCAGTACTTC.

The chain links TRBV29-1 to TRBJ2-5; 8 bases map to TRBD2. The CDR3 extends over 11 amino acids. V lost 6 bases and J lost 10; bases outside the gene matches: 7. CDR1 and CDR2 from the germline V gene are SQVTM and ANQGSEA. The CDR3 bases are TGCAGCGTGGAGGTAGCGGGACTCCAGTACTTC. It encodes CSVEVAGLQYF.

CDR3 DNA sequence: TGTGCCAGCCACGGACAGAAGTTCTATGGCTACACCTTC. Residues: CASHGQKFYGYTF. The chain recombines TRBV28 with TRBJ1-2, with D maybe TRBD1 (6 bases). CDR3 size: 13 residues. Germline CDR1 MDHEN, CDR2 SYDVKM. The V end was cut by 8 bases, the J end by 4 bases, with 14 bases between.

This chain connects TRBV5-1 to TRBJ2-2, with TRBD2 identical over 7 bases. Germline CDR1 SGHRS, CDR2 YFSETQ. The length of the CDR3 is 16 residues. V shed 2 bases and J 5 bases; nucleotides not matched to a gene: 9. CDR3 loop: CASSFLRESGTGELFF. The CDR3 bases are TGCGCCAGCAGCTTCTTGCGGGAGTCAGGGACCGGGGAGCTGTTTTTT.

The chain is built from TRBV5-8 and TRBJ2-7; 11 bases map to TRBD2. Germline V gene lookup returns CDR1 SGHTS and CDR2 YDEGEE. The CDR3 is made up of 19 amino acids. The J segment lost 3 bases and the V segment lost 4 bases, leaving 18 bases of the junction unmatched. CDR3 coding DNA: TGTGCCAGCAGCCATCCTTTACTAGCGGGAGTTCGTTTCGGCTACGAGCAGTACTTC. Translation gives CASSHPLLAGVRFGYEQYF.

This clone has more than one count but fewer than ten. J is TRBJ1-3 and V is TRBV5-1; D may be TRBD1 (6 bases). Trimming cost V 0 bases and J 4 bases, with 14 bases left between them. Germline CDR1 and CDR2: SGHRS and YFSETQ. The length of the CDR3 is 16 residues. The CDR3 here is CASSLAGGARGNTIYF. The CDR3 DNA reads TGCGCCAGCAGCTTGGCCGGGGGGGCGCGAGGAAACACCATATATTTT.

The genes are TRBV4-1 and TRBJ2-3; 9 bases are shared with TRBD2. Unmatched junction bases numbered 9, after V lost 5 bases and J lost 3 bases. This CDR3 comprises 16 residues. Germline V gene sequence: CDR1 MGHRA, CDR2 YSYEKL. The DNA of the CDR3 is TGCGCCAGCAGCGGCATTGGAGCGGGAGGTACAGATACGCAGTATTTT. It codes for CASSGIGAGGTDTQYF.

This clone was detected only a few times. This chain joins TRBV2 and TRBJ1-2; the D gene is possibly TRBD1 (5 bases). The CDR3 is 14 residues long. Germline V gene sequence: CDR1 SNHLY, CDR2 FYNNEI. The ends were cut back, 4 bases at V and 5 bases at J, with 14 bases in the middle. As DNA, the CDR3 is TGTGCCAGCAGTGCCCAGGGTTCCCCTTATGGCTACACCTTC. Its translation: CASSAQGSPYGYTF.

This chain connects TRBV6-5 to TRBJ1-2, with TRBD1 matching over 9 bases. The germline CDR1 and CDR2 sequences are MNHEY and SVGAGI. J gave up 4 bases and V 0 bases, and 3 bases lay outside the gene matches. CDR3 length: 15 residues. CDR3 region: CASSYSTGGSYGYTF. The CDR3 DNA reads TGTGCCAGCAGTTACTCTACAGGGGGCTCCTATGGCTACACCTTC.

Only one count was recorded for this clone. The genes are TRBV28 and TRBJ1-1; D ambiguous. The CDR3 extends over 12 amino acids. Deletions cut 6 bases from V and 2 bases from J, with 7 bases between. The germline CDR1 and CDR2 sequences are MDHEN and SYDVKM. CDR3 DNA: TGTGCCAGCAGGACACTCAACACTGAAGCTTTCTTT. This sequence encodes CASRTLNTEAFF.

CDR3 sequence reads: CASSQGTAAYYEQYF. The CDR3 coding sequence is TGTGCCAGCAGCCAGGGGACAGCCGCCTACTACGAGCAGTACTTC. This chain joins TRBV11-3 and TRBJ2-7, with TRBD1 matching over 7 bases. The CDR3 runs to 15 residues. Looked up from germline, CDR1 is SGHNT and CDR2 is YENEEA. V lost 5 bases to trimming and J lost 3 bases; unmatched junction nucleotides: 10.

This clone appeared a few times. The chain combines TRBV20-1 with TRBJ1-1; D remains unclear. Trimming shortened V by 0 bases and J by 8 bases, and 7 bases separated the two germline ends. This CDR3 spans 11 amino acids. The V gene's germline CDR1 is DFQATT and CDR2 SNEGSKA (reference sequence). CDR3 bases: TGCAGTGCTAGAGATCTTACAGAAGCTTTCTTT. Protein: CSARDLTEAFF.

CDR3 sequence: CSVGVPGGTDTQYF. The CDR3 nucleotides read TGCAGCGTTGGTGTCCCAGGGGGCACAGATACGCAGTATTTT. This chain uses TRBV29-1 with TRBJ2-3; weak D call: TRBD1 (6 bases). The V end was cut by 4 bases, the J end by 1 base, with 12 bases between. The CDR3 has 14 amino acids. Germline V gene lookup returns CDR1 SQVTM and CDR2 ANQGSEA.

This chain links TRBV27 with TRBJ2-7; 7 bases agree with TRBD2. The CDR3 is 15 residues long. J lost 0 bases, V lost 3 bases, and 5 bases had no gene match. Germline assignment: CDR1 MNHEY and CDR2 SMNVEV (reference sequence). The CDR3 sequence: CASSFAGVPSYEQYF. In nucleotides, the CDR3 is TGTGCCAGCAGTTTCGCGGGGGTTCCCTCCTACGAGCAGTACTTC.

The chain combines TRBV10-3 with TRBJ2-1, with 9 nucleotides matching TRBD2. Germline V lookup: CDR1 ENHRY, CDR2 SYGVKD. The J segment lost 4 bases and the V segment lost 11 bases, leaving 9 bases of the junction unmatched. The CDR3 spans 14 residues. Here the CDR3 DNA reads TGTGCCTCCTCTCGACTAGCGGAATACAATGAGCAGTTCTTC. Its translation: CASSRLAEYNEQFF.

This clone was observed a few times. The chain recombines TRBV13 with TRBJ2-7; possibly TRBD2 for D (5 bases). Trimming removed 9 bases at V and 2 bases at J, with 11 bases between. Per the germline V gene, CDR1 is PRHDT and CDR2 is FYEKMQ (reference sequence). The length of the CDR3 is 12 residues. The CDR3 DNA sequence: TGTGCCAGGGGAGTCCCGACCTACGAGCAGTACTTC. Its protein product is CARGVPTYEQYF.

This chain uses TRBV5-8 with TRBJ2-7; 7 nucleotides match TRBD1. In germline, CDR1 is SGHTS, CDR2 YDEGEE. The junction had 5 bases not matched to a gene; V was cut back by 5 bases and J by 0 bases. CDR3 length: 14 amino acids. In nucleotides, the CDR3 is TGTGCCAGCAGAGGGTGGGACAGCTCCTACGAGCAGTACTTC. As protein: CASRGWDSSYEQYF.

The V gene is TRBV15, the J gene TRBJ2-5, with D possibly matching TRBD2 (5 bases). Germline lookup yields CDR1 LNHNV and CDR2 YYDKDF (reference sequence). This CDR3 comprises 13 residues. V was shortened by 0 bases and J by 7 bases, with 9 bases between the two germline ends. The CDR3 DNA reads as TGTGCCACCAGCAGAGAGGTGGGGAGGACCCAGTACTTC. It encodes CATSREVGRTQYF.

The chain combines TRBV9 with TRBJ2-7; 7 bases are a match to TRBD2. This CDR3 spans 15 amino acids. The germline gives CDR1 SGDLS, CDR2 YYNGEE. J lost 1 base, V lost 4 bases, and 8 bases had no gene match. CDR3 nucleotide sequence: TGTGCCAGCAGCACATCGAGCGGGAATTCCTACGAGCAGTACTTC. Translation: CASSTSSGNSYEQYF.

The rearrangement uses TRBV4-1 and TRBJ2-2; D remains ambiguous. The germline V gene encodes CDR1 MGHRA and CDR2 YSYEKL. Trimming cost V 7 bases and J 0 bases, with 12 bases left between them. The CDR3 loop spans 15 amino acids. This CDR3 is CASKFEPSNTGELFF. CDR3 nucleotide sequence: TGCGCCAGCAAATTTGAGCCATCGAACACCGGGGAGCTGTTTTTT.

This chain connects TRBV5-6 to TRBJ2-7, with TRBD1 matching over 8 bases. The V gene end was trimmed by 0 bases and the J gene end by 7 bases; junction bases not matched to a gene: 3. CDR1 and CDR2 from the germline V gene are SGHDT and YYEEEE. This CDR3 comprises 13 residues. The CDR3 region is CASSLGDRREQYF. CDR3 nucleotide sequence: TGTGCCAGCAGCTTGGGGGACAGGCGTGAGCAGTACTTC.

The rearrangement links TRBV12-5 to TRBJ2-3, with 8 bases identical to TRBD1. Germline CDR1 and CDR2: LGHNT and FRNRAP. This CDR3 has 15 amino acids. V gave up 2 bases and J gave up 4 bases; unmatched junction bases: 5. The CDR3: CASGLNRGKADTQYF. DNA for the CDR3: TGTGCTAGTGGTTTGAACAGGGGGAAAGCAGATACGCAGTATTTT.

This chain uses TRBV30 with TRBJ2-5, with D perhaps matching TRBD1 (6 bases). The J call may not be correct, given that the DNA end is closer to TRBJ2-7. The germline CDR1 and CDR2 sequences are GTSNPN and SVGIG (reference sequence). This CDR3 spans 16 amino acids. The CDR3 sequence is CAWSSELTGNSYEQYF. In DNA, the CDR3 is TGTGCCTGGAGTTCTGAACTTACAGGGAATTCCTACGAGCAGTACTTC.

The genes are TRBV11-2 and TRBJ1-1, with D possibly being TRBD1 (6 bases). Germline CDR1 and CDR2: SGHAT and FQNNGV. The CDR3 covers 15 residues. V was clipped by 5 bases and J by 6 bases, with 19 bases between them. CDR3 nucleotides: TGTGCCAGCAGCCACCGATCCGACAGGCTCTCTGAAGCTTTCTTT. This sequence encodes CASSHRSDRLSEAFF.

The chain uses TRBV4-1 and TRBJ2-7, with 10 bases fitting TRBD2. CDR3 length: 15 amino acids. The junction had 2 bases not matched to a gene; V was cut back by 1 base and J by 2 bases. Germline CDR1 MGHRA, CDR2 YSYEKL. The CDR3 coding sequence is TGCGCCAGCAGCCAAGGAAGCGGGAGGGCCTACGAGCAGTACTTC. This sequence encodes CASSQGSGRAYEQYF.

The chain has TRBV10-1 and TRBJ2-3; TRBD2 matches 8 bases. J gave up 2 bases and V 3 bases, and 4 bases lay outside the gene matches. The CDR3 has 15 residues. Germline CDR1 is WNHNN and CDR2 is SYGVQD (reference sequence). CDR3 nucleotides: TGCGCCAGCAGTGATTCAGCGGGAGACACAGATACGCAGTATTTT. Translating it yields CASSDSAGDTDTQYF.

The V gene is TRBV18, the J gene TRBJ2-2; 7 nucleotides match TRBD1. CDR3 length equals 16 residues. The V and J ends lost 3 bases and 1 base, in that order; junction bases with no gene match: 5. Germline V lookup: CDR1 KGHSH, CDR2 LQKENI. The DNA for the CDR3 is TGTGCCAGCTCACCGAGACAGGGCCTGAACACCGGGGAGCTGTTTTTT. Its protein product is CASSPRQGLNTGELFF.

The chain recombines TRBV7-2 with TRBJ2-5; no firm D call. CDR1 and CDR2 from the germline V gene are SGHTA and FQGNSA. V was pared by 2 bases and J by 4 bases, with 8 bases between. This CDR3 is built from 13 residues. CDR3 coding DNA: TGTGCCAGCAGCTTACCCCTGCGAGAGACCCAGTACTTC. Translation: CASSLPLRETQYF.